Below are 14 T cell receptor beta chains sequenced from a single sample in a study of cytomegalovirus exposure and HLA in healthy donors. Primers: 60 Vbeta forward and 13 Jbeta reverse. Method: immunoSEQ multiplex PCR; TCRdb's copy keeps in-frame clones and lacks some. The sample contains about 80,000 clones, more than 50% of which appear only once. Sequenced sample: PBMCs. These receptors were taken from a male donor in good health and CMV-seropositive.

The CDR3 nucleotides read TGTGCCAGTAGTATCCAGGCAGGGGCACAGCCCCAGCATTTT. As protein: CASSIQAGAQPQHF. This chain joins TRBV19 and TRBJ1-5; perhaps TRBD1 as D (6 bases). V was pared by 3 bases and J by 7 bases, with 13 bases between. Germline lookup yields CDR1 LNHDA and CDR2 SQIVND (reference sequence). This CDR3 contains 14 residues.

The table lists this clone with a few counts. The rearrangement links TRBV7-9 to TRBJ1-1; 7 bases are shared with TRBD1. CDR1 is SEHNR and CDR2 is FQNEAQ in the germline V gene (reference sequence). V gave up 5 bases and J gave up 0 bases; unmatched junction bases: 3. The CDR3 extends over 14 amino acids. In nucleotides, the CDR3 is TGTGCCAGCAGCCAGGGACAGATGAACACTGAAGCTTTCTTT. This gives the protein CASSQGQMNTEAFF.

V gene TRBV19 combines with J gene TRBJ2-2, with a possible D match to TRBD2 (6 bases). The germline V and J ends were trimmed by 5 bases and 2 bases, with 15 bases remaining between them. Germline V gene data show CDR1 as LNHDA and CDR2 as SQIVND (reference sequence). This CDR3 is built from 16 residues. CDR3 DNA sequence: TGTGCCAGTAGTGTTCCGGGACTGACAAACACCGGGGAGCTGTTTTTT. Protein product: CASSVPGLTNTGELFF.

The rearrangement links TRBV5-4 to TRBJ2-5, with 7 bases fitting TRBD1. This CDR3 contains 14 residues. Losses at the gene ends were 2 bases for V and 3 bases for J; bases not matched to a gene: 4. CDR1 is SGHNT and CDR2 is YYREEE in the germline V gene (reference sequence). CDR3 residues: CASSLRDSKETQYF. CDR3 bases: TGTGCCAGCAGCTTACGGGACAGCAAAGAGACCCAGTACTTC. Based on the CDR3 plus reference TRBV5-4 and TRBJ2-5, the full variable domain is ETGVTQSPTHLIKTRGQQVTLRCSSQSGHNTVSWYQQALGQGPQFIFQYYREEENGRGNFPPRFSGLQFPNYSSELNVNALELDDSALYLCASSLRDSKETQYFGPGTRLLVL.

This clone has only a few counts. The CDR3 reads CASSMGSPGYEQYF. CDR3 DNA sequence: TGTGCCAGTAGTATGGGCAGCCCTGGGTACGAGCAGTACTTC. V is TRBV19 and J is TRBJ2-7; D gene ambiguous. The CDR3 totals 14 residues. V lost 3 bases and J 4 bases, leaving 13 bases between the germline ends. CDR1 is LNHDA, CDR2 SQIVND, per germline (reference sequence). Full variable domain (remainder filled in from reference TRBV19 and TRBJ2-7): DGGITQSPKYLFRKEGQNVTLSCEQNLNHDAMYWYRQDPGQGLRLIYYSQIVNDFQKGDIAEGYSVSREKKESFPLTVTSAQKNPTAFYLCASSMGSPGYEQYFGPGTRLTVT.

The count of this clone is one. Written as DNA, the CDR3 is TGTGCCAGTAGTCCTCACGCAGCTAACTATGGCTACACCTTC. This codes for CASSPHAANYGYTF. V gene TRBV19 combines with J gene TRBJ1-2; no clear D. Germline values: CDR1 LNHDA, CDR2 SQIVND (reference sequence). V was trimmed by 5 bases and J by 0 bases, leaving 10 bases between them. The CDR3 runs to 14 residues.

The sample holds a few counts of this clone. This rearrangement joins TRBV1 to TRBJ2-7; the D call TRBD2 from the table was never checked on the DNA. TRBV1 is listed as a pseudogene. CDR3 length: 20 amino acids. CDR3 DNA: TGCACCAGCAGCCAGCACAGCTCGGGACTAGCGGTTACGGAGGGCTACGAGCAGTACTTC. Encoded protein: CTSSQHSSGLAVTEGYEQYF.

This clone was observed a single time. The chain couples TRBV7-9 to TRBJ2-1, with 8 bases fitting TRBD2. The CDR3 contains 15 residues. Germline trimming cut 6 bases from V and 5 bases from J; bases unmatched to any gene: 9. Germline values: CDR1 SEHNR, CDR2 FQNEAQ (reference sequence). In nucleotides, the CDR3 is TGTGCCAGCAGATCGTCCGGGACTAGGGACAATGAGCAGTTCTTC. It specifies CASRSSGTRDNEQFF.

CDR3 loop: CASSTSTGFEYEQYF. For the CDR3, the DNA is TGTGCCAGTAGTACATCGACAGGGTTTGAATACGAGCAGTACTTC. The chain combines TRBV19 with TRBJ2-7; 7 bases fit TRBD1. There are 15 residues in the CDR3. Unmatched junction bases numbered 10, after V lost 4 bases and J lost 4 bases. Germline loops: CDR1 LNHDA, CDR2 SQIVND (reference sequence). The whole variable domain, remainder taken from reference TRBV19 and TRBJ2-7, is DGGITQSPKYLFRKEGQNVTLSCEQNLNHDAMYWYRQDPGQGLRLIYYSQIVNDFQKGDIAEGYSVSREKKESFPLTVTSAQKNPTAFYLCASSTSTGFEYEQYFGPGTRLTVT.

V and J are TRBV18 and TRBJ1-6, with 8 bases that match TRBD1. Per germline, CDR1 KGHSH and CDR2 LQKENI. Unmatched junction bases numbered 5, after V lost 4 bases and J lost 15 bases. The CDR3 has 12 amino acids. The CDR3 bases are TGTGCCAGCTCACGCTCAGGGGGCGACCTCCACTTT. It is translated as CASSRSGGDLHF.

This clone has more than one count but fewer than ten. The rearrangement joins TRBV7-3 to TRBJ2-1, with TRBD2 matching over 9 bases. Looked up from germline, CDR1 is SGHTA and CDR2 is FQGTGA. The CDR3 consists of 16 residues. The junction had 10 bases not matched to a gene; V was cut back by 2 bases and J by 8 bases. For the CDR3, the DNA is TGTGCCAGCAGCTTATTTGGGATAGCGGGAGAAGATGAGCAGTTCTTC. The encoded protein is CASSLFGIAGEDEQFF.

This clone was detected a few times. The chain recombines TRBV15 with TRBJ1-4, with D hard to call. V lost 1 base and J lost 4, with 10 bases in between. Germline V lookup: CDR1 LNHNV, CDR2 YYDKDF (reference sequence). The CDR3 has 15 amino acids. CDR3 protein: CATSRVLARNEKLFF. In nucleotides, the CDR3 is TGTGCCACCAGCAGAGTCTTGGCCCGTAATGAAAAACTGTTTTTT.

The V gene is TRBV27, the J gene TRBJ2-2; D not certain. Germline assignment: CDR1 MNHEY and CDR2 SMNVEV (reference sequence). This CDR3 comprises 16 residues. The germline V and J ends were trimmed by 7 bases and 0 bases, with 15 bases remaining between them. DNA of the CDR3: TGTGCCAGCACATGGTTAGAGCCAACGAACACCGGGGAGCTGTTTTTT. This codes for CASTWLEPTNTGELFF.

This clone came up once. This sequence joins TRBV5-4 and TRBJ2-3; 12 bases map to TRBD2. Germline CDR1 is SGHNT and CDR2 is YYREEE (reference sequence). Trimming at V came to 5 bases and at J to 6 bases, leaving 7 bases not matched to a gene. The CDR3 contains 15 residues. DNA of the CDR3: TGTGCCAGCAGTTCCCGACTAGCGGGGGAGGATACGCAGTATTTT. This codes for CASSSRLAGEDTQYF.